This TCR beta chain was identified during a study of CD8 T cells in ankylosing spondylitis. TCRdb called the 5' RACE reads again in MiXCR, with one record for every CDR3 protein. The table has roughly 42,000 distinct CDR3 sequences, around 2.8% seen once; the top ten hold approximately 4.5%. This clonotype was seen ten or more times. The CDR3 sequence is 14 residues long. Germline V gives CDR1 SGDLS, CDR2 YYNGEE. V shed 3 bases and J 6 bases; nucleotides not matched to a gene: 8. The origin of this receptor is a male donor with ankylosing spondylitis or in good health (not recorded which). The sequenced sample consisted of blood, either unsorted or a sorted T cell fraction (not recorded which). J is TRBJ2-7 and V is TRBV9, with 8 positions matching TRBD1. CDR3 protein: CASSAIQGAAEQYF. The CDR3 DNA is TGTGCCAGCAGCGCGATTCAGGGGGCTGCCGAGCAGTACTTC. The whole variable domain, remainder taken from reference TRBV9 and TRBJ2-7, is DSGVTQTPKHLITATGQRVTLRCSPRSGDLSVYWYQQSLDQGLQFLIQYYNGEERAKGNILERFSAQQFPDLHSELNLSSLELGDSALYFCASSAIQGAAEQYFGPGTRLTVT.